This T cell receptor beta chain is drawn from a study of blood T cell repertoires in COVID-19. Across the study: The samples span acute and convalescent COVID-19 from the United States, Italy and Spain. Sources were T cells, B-cell-depleted T cells, or PBMCs; the material itself was cDNA or gDNA.

Authors' methods: Reference gene primer amplification in the assay estimated nucleated cell counts. Repertoires were generated with immunoSEQ multiplex PCR, while TCRdb's copy carries only in-frame clones and drops some. The DNA gave D and trimming, while V, J and clone size come from that table. This sample carries about 69,000 clones, 86% of them seen once, and the ten largest clones take 2%. V lost 2 bases, J lost 12 bases, and 3 bases stayed unmatched. The CDR3 is 12 residues long. The germline gives CDR1 LGHDT, CDR2 YNNKEL (reference sequence). The rearrangement uses TRBV3-1 (or the pseudogene TRBV3-2) and TRBJ1-4, with TRBD1 matching 7 bases. The specimen sequenced was peripheral blood. This TCR came from a man aged 25-45 years with acute or convalescent COVID-19. The CDR3 loop is CASSQQGVQLFF. The CDR3 region has the DNA TGTGCCAGCAGCCAACAGGGGGTTCAACTGTTTTTT.